One T cell receptor beta chain is described in this entry. The antigen is not known. Amplifying from RNA transcripts, the study obtained TCR beta CDR3 regions. HTBI primers served in a first-round RT-PCR, which a second-round multiplex PCR followed. From the multiplex PCR reads, TCRdb called clonotypes with MiXCR, one entry per CDR3 protein. This table has some 160,000 distinct CDR3 sequences, 30% to 45% appearing once. Germline values: CDR1 SGHTA, CDR2 FQGTGA. The CDR3 length is 14 residues. The V gene lost 0 bases and the J gene lost 1 base, with 6 bases spanning the gap. For donors with ophthalmopathy, the disease showed moderate-to-severe activity, reached CAS ≥3 and NOSPECS ≥4, and had lasted under 3 months. Each diagnosis was determined on the basis of clinical symptoms, serum thyroxine, TRAb, thyroid ultrasound and orbital computed tomography. The data stem from a study of Graves' ophthalmopathy and Graves' hyperthyroidism. About the study: Peripheral blood sampling occurred at initial diagnosis, before any treatment.

Findings and limits, study-wide: Forecasting of ophthalmopathy progression by the model achieved approximately 70% sensitivity and more than 72% specificity.

This chain joins TRBV7-3 and TRBJ1-1, with D unresolved. The sequencing sample was made of peripheral blood. This clonotype was sampled from a man aged 25 to 40 with Graves' ophthalmopathy. CDR3 in amino acids: CASSLTPGNTEAFF. The CDR3 region has the DNA TGTGCCAGCAGCTTAACACCCGGGAACACTGAAGCTTTCTTT.